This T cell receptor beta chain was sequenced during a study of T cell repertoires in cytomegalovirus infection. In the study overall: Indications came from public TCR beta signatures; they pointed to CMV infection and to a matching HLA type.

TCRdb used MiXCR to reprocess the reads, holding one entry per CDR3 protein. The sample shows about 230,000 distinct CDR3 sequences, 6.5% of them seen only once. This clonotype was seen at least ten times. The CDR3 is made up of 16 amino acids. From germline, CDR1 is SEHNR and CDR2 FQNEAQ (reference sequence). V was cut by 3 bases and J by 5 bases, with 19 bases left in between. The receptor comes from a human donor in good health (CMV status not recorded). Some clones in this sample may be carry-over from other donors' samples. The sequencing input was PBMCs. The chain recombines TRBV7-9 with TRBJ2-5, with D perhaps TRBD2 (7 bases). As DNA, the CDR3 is TGTGCCAGCAGCTTCCGACCACTTTGGGGGGGCGAGACCCAGTACTTC. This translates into CASSFRPLWGGETQYF.